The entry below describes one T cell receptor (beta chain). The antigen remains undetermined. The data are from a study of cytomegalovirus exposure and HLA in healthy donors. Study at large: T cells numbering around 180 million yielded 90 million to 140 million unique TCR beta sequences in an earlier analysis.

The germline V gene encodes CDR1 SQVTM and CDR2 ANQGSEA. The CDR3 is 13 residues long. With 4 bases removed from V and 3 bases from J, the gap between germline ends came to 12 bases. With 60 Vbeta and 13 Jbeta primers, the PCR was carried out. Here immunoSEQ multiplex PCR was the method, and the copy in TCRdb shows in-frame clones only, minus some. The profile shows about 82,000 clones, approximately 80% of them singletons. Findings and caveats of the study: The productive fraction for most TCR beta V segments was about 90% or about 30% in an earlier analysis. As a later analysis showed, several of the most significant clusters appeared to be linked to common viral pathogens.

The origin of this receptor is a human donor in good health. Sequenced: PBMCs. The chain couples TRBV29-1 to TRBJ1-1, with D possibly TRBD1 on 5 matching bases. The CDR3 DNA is TGCAGCGTTGTCAGACAGCGCGACACTGAAGCTTTCTTT. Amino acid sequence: CSVVRQRDTEAFF.